Below, one T cell receptor beta chain is given with its context. The data were taken from a study of blood T cell repertoires in COVID-19. The germline V gene encodes CDR1 LNHDA and CDR2 SQIVND (reference sequence). CDR3 length equals 12 residues. V lost 5 bases, J lost 8 bases, and 9 bases lay in between. As processed by the authors: Reference gene primer amplification in the assay estimated nucleated cell counts. Produced via immunoSEQ multiplex PCR; TCRdb's table is partial and in-frame only. V and J calls and clone size are those listed in that table; D and trimming were worked out from the DNA. Seen here are 25,000 to 30,000 clones, roughly two thirds observed once, and the top ten hold 17%.

This chain joins TRBV19 and TRBJ2-2; D gene unclear. The sequence was collected from a human donor in a cohort sampled during active COVID-19. The source material was peripheral blood. The CDR3 protein is CASSPGVGELFF. The CDR3 DNA is TGTGCCAGTAGTCCTGGAGTAGGGGAGCTGTTTTTT.